This TCR beta chain was recorded in a study of T cells in tumors after PD-1 blockade. Across the study: No patient had prior checkpoint blockade, systemic immunosuppression, or radiotherapy within 4 weeks. Blood samples averaged around 100,000 templates (range about 24,679-260,000) and fewer than 40,000 unique clonotypes. Daily vismodegib 150 mg continued in a subset of anti-PD-1-treated patients. Patients received pembrolizumab 200 mg every 3 weeks or cemiplimab 350 mg every 2 weeks.

Germline V gives CDR1 KGHSH, CDR2 LQKENI. Trimming stripped 2 bases from V and 6 bases from J, with 8 bases between. The CDR3 consists of 12 residues. TCRdb's copy holds only in-frame clones and misses some; the assay was immunoSEQ multiplex PCR. The sample includes approximately 48,000 clones, about 85% of them seen just once. The sample was PBMCs, taken before anti-PD-1 treatment. The chain couples TRBV18 to TRBJ2-7; no firm D call. This TCR derives from a human donor with basal cell carcinoma. This chain's CDR3 is CASSPGMGEQYF. The CDR3 DNA sequence: TGTGCCAGCTCACCAGGGATGGGCGAGCAGTACTTC.